Listed below are T cell receptor beta chains from one sample, sequenced in a study of cytomegalovirus exposure and HLA in healthy donors. Data came from immunoSEQ multiplex PCR; TCRdb stores just in-frame clones and leaves some out. The sample contains roughly 350,000 clones, around 86% of which appear only once. Sequencing input: PBMCs. These receptors originate from a woman aged 18-29 years in good health and CMV-seronegative. The CDR3 runs from the conserved cysteine through the conserved F or W. Fields, in order: CDR3 length, V gene, D gene, clone size, J gene, CDR3 DNA, CDR3 protein. D genes are given only for firm matches. Size is omitted from some rows. Given values are once, few, many or a class for expanded clones.

13	TRBV5-6	.	.	TRBJ1-2	TGTGCCAGCAGCTCGTGGAGGGCGGGCGGCTACACCTTC	CASSSWRAGGYTF
16	TRBV4-2	.	few	TRBJ1-4	TGTGCCAGCAGCCAAGACGGGCAGGGGCGAAGTGAAAAACTGTTTTTT	CASSQDGQGRSEKLFF
13	TRBV2	.	few	TRBJ2-7	TGTGCCAGCAGTGAAAGATGGACAGCCGAGCAGTACTTC	CASSERWTAEQYF
18	TRBV21-1	.	.	TRBJ2-7	TGTGCCAGCAGCAACAATTCTCGTTCGGCGGGAGGCCGGGGAGAGCAGTACTTC	CASSNNSRSAGGRGEQYF
14	TRBV10-3	TRBD2	.	TRBJ2-1	TGTGCCATCAGCCGGGCTAGCGGGAGTGATGAGCAGTTCTTC	CAISRASGSDEQFF
13	TRBV4-3	TRBD2	.	TRBJ2-7	TGCGCCAGCAGCCAGGGACTATTGAACGAGCAGTACTTC	CASSQGLLNEQYF
15	TRBV27	.	.	TRBJ2-1	TGTGCCAGCAGTCTCCGGAGGGGTAGCAACAATGAGCAGTTCTTC	CASSLRRGSNNEQFF
11	TRBV20-1	.	once	TRBJ1-2	TGCAGTGCCATTTTGAACTATGGCTACACCTTC	CSAILNYGYTF
13	TRBV5-4	.	.	TRBJ2-5	TGTGCCAGCAGCTTAGCGGAGGGGGAGACCCAGTACTTC	CASSLAEGETQYF
15	TRBV28	TRBD2	once	TRBJ2-7	TGTGCCAGCAGTCCGACTAGCGGGAGTACCTACGAGCAGTACTTC	CASSPTSGSTYEQYF
14	TRBV7-9	.	.	TRBJ1-2	TGTGCCAGCAGCTTAGGGCAGGTCGGCTATGGCTACACCTTC	CASSLGQVGYGYTF
16	TRBV9	TRBD1	.	TRBJ2-7	TGTGCCAGCAGCGTACTGCCGGGACAGGGTAGTCGCGAGCAGTACTTC	CASSVLPGQGSREQYF
14	TRBV7-2	TRBD2	.	TRBJ2-1	TGTGCCAGCAGCTTTGCGGGAGCGTACAATGAGCAGTTCTTC	CASSFAGAYNEQFF
12	TRBV10-3	.	few	TRBJ2-1	TGTGCCATCAGTCTAACGAACAATGAGCAGTTCTTC	CAISLTNNEQFF
15	TRBV27	TRBD2	.	TRBJ2-1	TGTGCCAGCAGTTACCGGGGGGTAATTGGGTATGAGCAGTTCTTC	CASSYRGVIGYEQFF
12	TRBV27	.	.	TRBJ2-7	TGTGCCAGCAGTCCGAGCTCCTACGAGCAGTACTTC	CASSPSSYEQYF
14	TRBV28	TRBD1	.	TRBJ1-5	TGTGCCAGCAGGACAGGGGGCGGCAATCAGCCCCAGCATTTT	CASRTGGGNQPQHF
15	TRBV27	TRBD1	.	TRBJ2-7	TGTGCCAGCAGTTTATTATCAGGACAGGGCTACGAGCAGTACTTC	CASSLLSGQGYEQYF
12	TRBV6-5	TRBD2	.	TRBJ2-2	TGTGCCAGCAGTCCGACTAGCGGGAGCCTGTTTTTT	CASSPTSGSLFF
17	TRBV7-6	TRBD2	.	TRBJ2-3	TGTGCCAGCAGCCGGACTAGCGGGAGGGCCTACACAGATACGCAGTATTTT	CASSRTSGRAYTDTQYF
17	TRBV5-1	TRBD2	.	TRBJ2-7	TGCGCCAGCAGTCGGATGCGGCTAGCGGGAGGGCCGGGTGAGCAGTACTTC	CASSRMRLAGGPGEQYF
17	TRBV30	TRBD2	.	TRBJ2-1	TGTGCCTGGAGTGTACCTAGCGGGAGCCTTTCCTCCCATGAGCAGTTCTTC	CAWSVPSGSLSSHEQFF
15	TRBV14	.	.	TRBJ1-1	TGTGCCAGCGCCCCGCCTAATCCGGGGAACACTGAAGCTTTCTTT	CASAPPNPGNTEAFF
13	TRBV13	.	.	TRBJ1-5	TGTGCCAGCAGCTTTAATGCGGATCAGCCCCAGCATTTT	CASSFNADQPQHF
15	TRBV7-2	.	.	TRBJ1-2	TGTGCCAGCAGCTTATCCGCTCAGGGAGGTGATGGCTACACCTTC	CASSLSAQGGDGYTF
14	TRBV27	.	.	TRBJ2-7	TGTGCCAGCAGTCCCAGGGAGGCTGCCTACGAGCAGTACTTC	CASSPREAAYEQYF
16	TRBV18	TRBD1	many	TRBJ1-2	TGTGCCAGCTCACCGTCGACAGGGGGCGAAGGATCTGGCTACACCTTC	CASSPSTGGEGSGYTF
17	TRBV2	TRBD2	.	TRBJ2-1	TGTGCCAGCAGTGGCGGGACTAGCGGGAATATCTACAATGAGCAGTTCTTC	CASSGGTSGNIYNEQFF
15	TRBV29-1	TRBD2	.	TRBJ2-7	TGCAGCGTTGAAGGGACTAGCGGGAACTTATACGAGCAGTACTTC	CSVEGTSGNLYEQYF
11	TRBV2	.	few	TRBJ2-1	TGTGCCAGCAGTGGGTATGAGGGTTCGTTCTTC	CASSGYEGSFF
16	TRBV2	.	.	TRBJ1-1	TGTGCCAGCAGAGGGGTTGGGGGGGCTTGGCACACTGAAGCTTTCTTT	CASRGVGGAWHTEAFF
17	TRBV4-2	TRBD2	.	TRBJ2-1	TGTGCCAGCAGCCAAGATAGGGCTAGCGGGGCTCCTAGGGAGCAGTTCTTC	CASSQDRASGAPREQFF
14	TRBV7-2	.	.	TRBJ1-2	TGTGCCAGCAGCTTAGACCAGACTCGGAATGGCTACACCTTC	CASSLDQTRNGYTF
13	TRBV2	.	.	TRBJ2-1	TGTGCCAGCACCCCCCCCGCCTACAATGAGCAGTTCTTC	CASTPPAYNEQFF
15	TRBV4-1	.	.	TRBJ2-7	TGCGCCAGCAGCCAAGATCTAGGTACAGGCTACGAGCAGTACTTC	CASSQDLGTGYEQYF
13	TRBV29-1	.	once	TRBJ2-4	TGCAGCGTTGCGCGGGAAGCCAAAAACATTCAGTACTTC	CSVAREAKNIQYF
13	TRBV29-1	.	.	TRBJ2-6	TGCAGCGTTGTGGCCTCTGGGGCCAACGTCCTGACTTTC	CSVVASGANVLTF
11	TRBV6-5	.	.	TRBJ2-1	TGTGCCAGCAGTACCCGATACGGGCAGTTCTTC	CASSTRYGQFF
16	TRBV9	TRBD2	once	TRBJ2-7	TGTGCCAGCAGCGTAAACTCGGGACTAGCTACCTACGAGCAGTACTTC	CASSVNSGLATYEQYF
18	TRBV9	.	once	TRBJ1-3	TGTGCCAGCAGCGTGGACAGTGATTTTCTGGTCTCTGGAAACACCATATATTTT	CASSVDSDFLVSGNTIYF
16	TRBV28	.	few	TRBJ1-2	TGTGCCAGCAGTTTATACGGCGGCCCACTTACCTATGGCTACACCTTC	CASSLYGGPLTYGYTF
14	TRBV7-9	TRBD2	few	TRBJ2-5	TGTGCCAGCAGCAAGAGCGGGAGAGGGGAGACCCAGTACTTC	CASSKSGRGETQYF
14	TRBV7-2	.	once	TRBJ1-1	TGTGCCAGCAGCCAGACCGGGATAGCGACTGAAGCTTTCTTT	CASSQTGIATEAFF
18	TRBV9	TRBD2	.	TRBJ2-1	TGTGCCAGCAGCGTAGGGACTAGCGGGCAATATTGGGACAATGAGCAGTTCTTC	CASSVGTSGQYWDNEQFF
13	TRBV5-1	.	.	TRBJ2-5	TGCGCCAGCAGCCCAGGTGAACAAGAGACCCAGTACTTC	CASSPGEQETQYF
15	TRBV7-3	TRBD2	.	TRBJ2-7	TGTGCCAGCAGCCCGACTAGCGAGCACTCCTACGAGCAGTACTTC	CASSPTSEHSYEQYF
14	TRBV11-3	TRBD2	.	TRBJ2-1	TGTGCCAGCAGCCCGGGACTAGCGGTCGATGAGCAGTTCTTC	CASSPGLAVDEQFF
15	TRBV6-6	.	.	TRBJ2-3	TGTGCCAGCAGTTACGTAGCAGGGGGCACAGATACGCAGTATTTT	CASSYVAGGTDTQYF
14	TRBV6-5	.	.	TRBJ2-7	TGTGCCAGCAGACAGGGTAGCGGGTTCTACGAGCAGTACTTC	CASRQGSGFYEQYF
16	TRBV9	TRBD1	.	TRBJ1-2	TGTGCCAGCAGCCCCCGGACAGGGACCCTTTTTGATGGCTACACCTTC	CASSPRTGTLFDGYTF
17	TRBV5-6	.	.	TRBJ2-7	TGTGCCAGCAGTTCCGGCGGCCCTGCCCTCCAAGGCTACGAGCAGTACTTC	CASSSGGPALQGYEQYF
14	TRBV2	.	.	TRBJ2-1	TGTGCCAGCAGTGAATATGCAGGGGTGGATGAGCAGTTCTTC	CASSEYAGVDEQFF
14	TRBV4-1	TRBD2	.	TRBJ2-1	TGCGCCAGCAGCTCCGGGACTAGTTGGAATGAGCAGTTCTTC	CASSSGTSWNEQFF
17	TRBV11-1	.	.	TRBJ2-6	TGTGCCAGCAGCTTCCGGACTGGAGCAGGAGGGGCCAACGTCCTGACTTTC	CASSFRTGAGGANVLTF